The clone carrying this T cell receptor (beta chain) was counted a single time. Original data processing: Counts of nucleated cells, estimated from reference gene primer amplification, were obtained. Method: immunoSEQ multiplex PCR; TCRdb's copy keeps in-frame clones and lacks some. For V, J and clone size, that table is used; D and trimming come from the DNA. This table holds about 210,000 clones, roughly 87% found once. In germline, CDR1 is MDHEN, CDR2 SYDVKM. CDR3 length equals 13 residues. Losses at the gene ends were 5 bases for V and 6 bases for J; bases not matched to a gene: 6. Cohorts were determined from participant-reported clinical history. These data originate in a study of blood T cell repertoires in COVID-19. Study overall: COVID-19 samples from acute and convalescent phases originated in the United States, Italy and Spain.

The chain recombines TRBV28 with TRBJ1-1; 7 bases fit TRBD1. The TCR was taken from a man aged 30 to 45 in a cohort exposed to, infected with or recovered from COVID-19 (not recorded which). Source material: PBMCs or T cells enriched from blood (not recorded which). The CDR3 here is CASSTRGQAEAFF. The CDR3 nucleotides read TGTGCCAGCAGTACACGAGGACAGGCTGAAGCTTTCTTT.